The T cell receptor beta chain described here comes from a study of blood T cells in healthy people across ages. This CDR3 spans 13 amino acids. Germline CDR1 reads LGHNT; CDR2 reads FRNRAP. Between the trimmed V and J ends, which lost 2 bases and 8 bases, there was a span of 10 bases. A second PCR, run for roughly 6 to 11 cycles, used a sample-barcoded 5' primer plus a J-beta primer mix. MiXCR, run by TCRdb on the 5' RACE reads, gives a single entry per CDR3 protein. The data contain fewer than 2,000,000 distinct CDR3 sequences, approximately 40% of them singletons. This clonotype occurred many times.

Sequenced material: blood. The TCR was taken from a human donor in good health. V is TRBV12-5 and J is TRBJ2-1, with D uncertain. The CDR3 sequence is CASGLLDRYEQFF. In DNA, the CDR3 is TGTGCTAGTGGTTTGCTAGACCGGTATGAGCAGTTCTTC.